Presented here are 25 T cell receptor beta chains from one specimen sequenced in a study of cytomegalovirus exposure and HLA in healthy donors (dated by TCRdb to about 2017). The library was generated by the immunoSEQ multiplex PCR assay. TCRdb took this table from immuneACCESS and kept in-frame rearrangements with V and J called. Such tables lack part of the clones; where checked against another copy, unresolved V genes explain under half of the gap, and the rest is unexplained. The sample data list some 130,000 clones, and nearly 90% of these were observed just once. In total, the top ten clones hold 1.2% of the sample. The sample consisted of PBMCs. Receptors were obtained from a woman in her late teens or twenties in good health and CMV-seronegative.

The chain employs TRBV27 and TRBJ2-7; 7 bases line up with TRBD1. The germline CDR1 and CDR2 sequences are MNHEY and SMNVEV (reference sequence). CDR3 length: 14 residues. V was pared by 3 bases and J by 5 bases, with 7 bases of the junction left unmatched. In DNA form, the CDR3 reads TGTGCCAGCAGTTTGAAGGGGGCATGGGACGAGCAGTACTTC. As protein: CASSLKGAWDEQYF.

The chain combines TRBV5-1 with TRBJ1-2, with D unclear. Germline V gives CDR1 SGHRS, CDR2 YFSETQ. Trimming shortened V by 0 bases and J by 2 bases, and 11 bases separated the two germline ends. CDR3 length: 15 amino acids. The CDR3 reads CASSLVPGRNYGYTF. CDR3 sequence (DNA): TGCGCCAGCAGCTTGGTGCCAGGCCGAAACTATGGCTACACCTTC.

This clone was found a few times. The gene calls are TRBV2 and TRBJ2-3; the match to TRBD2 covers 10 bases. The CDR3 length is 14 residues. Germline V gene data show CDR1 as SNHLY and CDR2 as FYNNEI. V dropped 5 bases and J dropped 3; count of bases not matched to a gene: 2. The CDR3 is CASSLAGVTDTQYF. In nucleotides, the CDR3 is TGTGCCAGCAGTCTAGCGGGGGTGACAGATACGCAGTATTTT.

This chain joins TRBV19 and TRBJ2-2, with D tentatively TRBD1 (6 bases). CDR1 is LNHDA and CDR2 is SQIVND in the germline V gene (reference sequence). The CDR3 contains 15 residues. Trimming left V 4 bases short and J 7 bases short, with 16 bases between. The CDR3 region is CASSKTTGIGGELFF. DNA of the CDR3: TGTGCCAGTAGTAAAACTACAGGGATCGGCGGGGAGCTGTTTTTT.

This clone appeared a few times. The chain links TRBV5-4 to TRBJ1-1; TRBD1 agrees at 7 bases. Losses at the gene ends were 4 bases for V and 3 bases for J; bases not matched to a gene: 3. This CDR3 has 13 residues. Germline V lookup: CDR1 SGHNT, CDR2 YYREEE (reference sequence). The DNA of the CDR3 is TGTGCCAGCAGCATTGACAGGGACACTGAAGCTTTCTTT. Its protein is CASSIDRDTEAFF. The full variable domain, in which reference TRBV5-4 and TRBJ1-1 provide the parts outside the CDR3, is ETGVTQSPTHLIKTRGQQVTLRCSSQSGHNTVSWYQQALGQGPQFIFQYYREEENGRGNFPPRFSGLQFPNYSSELNVNALELDDSALYLCASSIDRDTEAFFGQGTRLTVV.

The CDR3 sequence is CASSPTGGELFF. The CDR3 DNA reads TGTGCCAGCTCACCTACGGGCGGGGAGCTGTTTTTT. This chain connects TRBV18 to TRBJ2-2; D is ambiguous. The germline V and J ends were trimmed by 3 bases and 7 bases, with 6 bases remaining between them. CDR1 KGHSH and CDR2 LQKENI come from the germline V gene. This CDR3 contains 12 residues.

CDR3 DNA sequence: TGTGCCAGCCGATGGGGGGGAGACTCTGGAAACACCATATATTTT. Its translation: CASRWGGDSGNTIYF. The V call is TRBV6-1, the J call TRBJ1-3, with a possible D match to TRBD1 (5 bases). Germline V gene lookup returns CDR1 MNHNS and CDR2 SASEGT. V shed 8 bases and J shed 0 bases, with 14 bases lying between them. This CDR3 is built from 15 residues.

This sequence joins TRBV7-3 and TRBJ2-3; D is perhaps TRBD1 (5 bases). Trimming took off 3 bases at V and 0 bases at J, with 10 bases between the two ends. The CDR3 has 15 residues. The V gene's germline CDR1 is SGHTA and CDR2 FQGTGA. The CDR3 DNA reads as TGTGCCAGCAGCTTGGGGCAGGGTAGCACAGATACGCAGTATTTT. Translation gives CASSLGQGSTDTQYF. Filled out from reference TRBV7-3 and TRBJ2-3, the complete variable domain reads GAGVSQTPSNKVTEKGKYVELRCDPISGHTALYWYRQSLGQGPEFLIYFQGTGAADDSGLPNDRFFAVRPEGSVSTLKIQRTERGDSAVYLCASSLGQGSTDTQYFGPGTRLTVL.

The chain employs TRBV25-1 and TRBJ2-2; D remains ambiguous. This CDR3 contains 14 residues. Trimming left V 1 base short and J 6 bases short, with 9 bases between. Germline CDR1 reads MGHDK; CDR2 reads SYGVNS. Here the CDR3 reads CASSESQYPGELFF. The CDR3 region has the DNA TGTGCCAGCAGTGAATCCCAGTATCCCGGGGAGCTGTTTTTT.

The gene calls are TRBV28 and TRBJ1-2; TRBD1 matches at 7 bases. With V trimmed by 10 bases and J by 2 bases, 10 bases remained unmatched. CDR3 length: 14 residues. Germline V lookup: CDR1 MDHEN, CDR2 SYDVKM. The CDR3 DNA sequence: TGTGCCACCCCGCCGGAAGGGGGCAACTATGGCTACACCTTC. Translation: CATPPEGGNYGYTF.

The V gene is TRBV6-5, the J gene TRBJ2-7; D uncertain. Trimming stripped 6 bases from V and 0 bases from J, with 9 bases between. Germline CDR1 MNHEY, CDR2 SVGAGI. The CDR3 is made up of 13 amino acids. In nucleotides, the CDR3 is TGTGCCAGCAGCAACAGTCCCTCCTACGAGCAGTACTTC. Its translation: CASSNSPSYEQYF.

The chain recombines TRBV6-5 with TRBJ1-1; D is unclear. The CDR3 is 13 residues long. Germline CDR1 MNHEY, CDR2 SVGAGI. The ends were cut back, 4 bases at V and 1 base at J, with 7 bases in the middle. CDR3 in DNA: TGTGCCAGCAGTTCTGAGAAGAACACTGAAGCTTTCTTT. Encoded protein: CASSSEKNTEAFF.

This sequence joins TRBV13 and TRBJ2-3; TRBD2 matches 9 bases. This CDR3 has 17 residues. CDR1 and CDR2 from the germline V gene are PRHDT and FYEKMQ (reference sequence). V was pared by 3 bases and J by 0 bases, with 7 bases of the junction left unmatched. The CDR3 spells CASSLGGGVTSTDTQYF. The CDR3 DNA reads TGTGCCAGCAGCTTGGGCGGGGGGGTTACTAGCACAGATACGCAGTATTTT.

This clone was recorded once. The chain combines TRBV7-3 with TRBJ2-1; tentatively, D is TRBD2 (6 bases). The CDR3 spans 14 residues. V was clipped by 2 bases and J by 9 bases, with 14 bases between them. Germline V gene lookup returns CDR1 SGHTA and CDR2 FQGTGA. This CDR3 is CASSLGPSVSEQFF. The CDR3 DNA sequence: TGTGCCAGCAGCTTAGGGCCTAGCGTTAGTGAGCAGTTCTTC.

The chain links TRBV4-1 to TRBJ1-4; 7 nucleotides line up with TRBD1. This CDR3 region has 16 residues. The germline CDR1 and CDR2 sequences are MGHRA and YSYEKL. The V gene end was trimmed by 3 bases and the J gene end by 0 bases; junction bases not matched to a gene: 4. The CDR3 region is CASSQGTVATNEKLFF. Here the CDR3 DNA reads TGCGCCAGCAGCCAGGGGACAGTTGCAACTAATGAAAAACTGTTTTTT.

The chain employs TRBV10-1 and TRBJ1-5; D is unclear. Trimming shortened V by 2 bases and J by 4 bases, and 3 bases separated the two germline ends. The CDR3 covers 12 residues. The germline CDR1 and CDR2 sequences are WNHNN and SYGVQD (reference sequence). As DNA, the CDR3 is TGCGCCAGCAGTGAGCAAAATCAGCCCCAGCATTTT. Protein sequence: CASSEQNQPQHF.

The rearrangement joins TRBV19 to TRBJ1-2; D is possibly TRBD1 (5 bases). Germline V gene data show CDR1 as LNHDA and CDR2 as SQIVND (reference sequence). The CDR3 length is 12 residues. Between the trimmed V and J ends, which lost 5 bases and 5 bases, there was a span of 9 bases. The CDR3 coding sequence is TGTGCCAGTAGTCTCGGGGGGTATGGCTACACCTTC. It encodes CASSLGGYGYTF.

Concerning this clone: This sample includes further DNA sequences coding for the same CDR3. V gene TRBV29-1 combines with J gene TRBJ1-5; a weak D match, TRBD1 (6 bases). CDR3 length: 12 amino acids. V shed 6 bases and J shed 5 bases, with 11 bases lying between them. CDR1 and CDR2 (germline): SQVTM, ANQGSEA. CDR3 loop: CSVGDTYQPQHF. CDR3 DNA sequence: TGCAGCGTCGGGGACACTTATCAGCCCCAGCATTTT. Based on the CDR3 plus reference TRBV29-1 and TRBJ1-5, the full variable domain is SAVISQKPSRDICQRGTSLTIQCQVDSQVTMMFWYRQQPGQSLTLIATANQGSEATYESGFVIDKFPISRPNLTFSTLTVSNMSPEDSSIYLCSVGDTYQPQHFGDGTRLSIL.

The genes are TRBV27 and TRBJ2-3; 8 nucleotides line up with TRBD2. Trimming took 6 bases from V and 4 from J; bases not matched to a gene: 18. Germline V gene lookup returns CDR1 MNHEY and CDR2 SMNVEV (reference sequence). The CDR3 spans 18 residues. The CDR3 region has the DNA TGTGCCAGCAGCAAGGCTAGCGGGCTCCCTTTCCGTCCAGATACGCAGTATTTT. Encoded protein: CASSKASGLPFRPDTQYF.

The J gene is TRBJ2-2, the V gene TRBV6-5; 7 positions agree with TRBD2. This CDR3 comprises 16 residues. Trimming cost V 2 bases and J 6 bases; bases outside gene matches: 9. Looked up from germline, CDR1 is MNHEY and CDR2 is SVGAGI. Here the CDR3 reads CASSYLWGGSAGELFF. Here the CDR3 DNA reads TGTGCCAGCAGTTACCTGTGGGGGGGGAGTGCCGGGGAGCTGTTTTTT.

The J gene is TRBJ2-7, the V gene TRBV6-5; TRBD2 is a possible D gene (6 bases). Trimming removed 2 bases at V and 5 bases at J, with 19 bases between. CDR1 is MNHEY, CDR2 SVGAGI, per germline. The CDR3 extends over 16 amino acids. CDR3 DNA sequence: TGTGCCAGCAGTTACAAATGGACCTCGGAGGGCCACGAGCAGTACTTC. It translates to CASSYKWTSEGHEQYF.

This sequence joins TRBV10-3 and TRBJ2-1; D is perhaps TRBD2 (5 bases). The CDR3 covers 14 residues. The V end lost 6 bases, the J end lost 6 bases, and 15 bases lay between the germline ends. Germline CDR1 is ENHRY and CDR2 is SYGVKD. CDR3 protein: CAIRHTLGSNEQFF. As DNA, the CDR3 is TGTGCCATCAGACACACACTAGGGTCCAATGAGCAGTTCTTC.

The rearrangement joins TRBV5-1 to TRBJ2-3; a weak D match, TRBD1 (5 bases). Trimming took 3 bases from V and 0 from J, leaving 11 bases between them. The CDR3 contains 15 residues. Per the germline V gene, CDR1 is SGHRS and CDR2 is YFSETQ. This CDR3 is CASSSGRTSTDTQYF. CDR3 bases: TGCGCCAGCAGCTCAGGGCGAACTAGCACAGATACGCAGTATTTT. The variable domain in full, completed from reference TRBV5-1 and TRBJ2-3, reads KAGVTQTPRYLIKTRGQQVTLSCSPISGHRSVSWYQQTPGQGLQFLFEYFSETQRNKGNFPGRFSGRQFSNSRSEMNVSTLELGDSALYLCASSSGRTSTDTQYFGPGTRLTVL.

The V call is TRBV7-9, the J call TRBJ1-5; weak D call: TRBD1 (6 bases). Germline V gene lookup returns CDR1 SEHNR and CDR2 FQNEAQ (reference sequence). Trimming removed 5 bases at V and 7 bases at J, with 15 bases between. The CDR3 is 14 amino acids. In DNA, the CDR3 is TGTGCCAGCAGCCTGGACAGCTTTTCCCAGCCCCAGCATTTT. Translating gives CASSLDSFSQPQHF.

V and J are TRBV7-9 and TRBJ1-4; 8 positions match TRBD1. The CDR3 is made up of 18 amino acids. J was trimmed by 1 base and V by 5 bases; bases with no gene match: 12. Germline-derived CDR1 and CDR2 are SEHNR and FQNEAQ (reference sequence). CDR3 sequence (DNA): TGTGCCAGCAGCACACAACGTTCAGGGGGCTTAACTAATGAAAAACTGTTTTTT. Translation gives CASSTQRSGGLTNEKLFF.